The 17 T cell receptor beta chains reported below all come from one sample, sequenced in a study of PD-L1 blockade in urothelial cancer. Using immunoSEQ multiplex PCR, the repertoire was profiled, and TCRdb retains in-frame clones only, with some absent. Among tens of thousands of clones, 90% were seen once, and the ten largest hold under 2%. Time point given: pretreatment peripheral blood. Source: PBMCs, taken around atezolizumab (anti-PD-L1) treatment. Every receptor here comes from a man aged 55 to 69 with urothelial cancer.

The chain joins TRBV2 to TRBJ2-5; 7 bases line up with TRBD2. The CDR3 sequence is 15 residues long. CDR1 and CDR2 (germline): SNHLY, FYNNEI. After removal of 1 base from V and 2 bases from J, the junction contained 4 bases not matched to a gene. Written as DNA, the CDR3 is TGTGCCAGCAGTGAAGTTATGGGACTACAAGAGACCCAGTACTTC. This codes for CASSEVMGLQETQYF.

V is TRBV23-1 and J is TRBJ1-5, with 7 bases identical to TRBD1. TRBV23-1 is assigned to the ORF class and has an uncertain function. V was pared by 2 bases and J by 7 bases, with 11 bases of the junction left unmatched. The CDR3 totals 16 residues. The CDR3 coding sequence is TGCGCCAGCAGTCAACCTAAAGACAGGGTACTACAGCCCCAGCATTTT. Translated: CASSQPKDRVLQPQHF.

This clone was counted ten times or more. The rearrangement links TRBV23-1 to TRBJ2-7, with 7 bases identical to TRBD1. TRBV23-1 is assigned to the ORF class and has an uncertain function. This CDR3 contains 15 residues. Trimming took 7 bases from V and 0 from J; bases not matched to a gene: 9. The CDR3 is CASTLHRGISYEQYF. The CDR3 DNA reads TGCGCCAGCACTCTACACAGGGGTATCTCCTACGAGCAGTACTTC.

The rearrangement uses TRBV11-2 and TRBJ1-3; 8 nucleotides match TRBD1. V was clipped by 5 bases and J by 2 bases; unmatched bases: 8. The CDR3 is 16 amino acids. The germline V gene encodes CDR1 SGHAT and CDR2 FQNNGV. The CDR3 protein is CASSPRQGMTGNTIYF. The DNA for the CDR3 is TGTGCCAGCAGCCCTCGACAGGGGATGACTGGAAACACCATATATTTT.

The CDR3 loop is CASRRVGSGYEQYF. DNA for the CDR3: TGTGCCAGCAGGAGAGTGGGTAGCGGGTACGAGCAGTACTTC. The chain carries TRBV28 and TRBJ2-7; TRBD2 matches at 7 bases. The ends lost 6 bases at V and 4 bases at J; junction bases unmatched: 9. There are 14 residues in the CDR3. Germline V gives CDR1 MDHEN, CDR2 SYDVKM.

The CDR3 loop is CASSAGLTDGSYEQYF. The DNA for the CDR3 is TGTGCCAGCAGCGCCGGACTAACGGACGGCTCCTACGAGCAGTACTTC. The rearrangement links TRBV9 to TRBJ2-7, with D tentatively TRBD2 (6 bases). The germline V gene has CDR1 SGDLS and CDR2 YYNGEE. The CDR3 consists of 16 residues. V dropped 3 bases and J dropped 0 bases, with 16 bases sitting between them.

The genes are TRBV7-3 and TRBJ2-3; perhaps TRBD2 as D (5 bases). The CDR3 is 13 residues long. Deletions cut 2 bases from V and 7 bases from J, with 10 bases between. Germline CDR1 SGHTA, CDR2 FQGTGA. The CDR3 here is CASSLESGYTQYF. The CDR3 DNA reads as TGTGCCAGCAGCTTAGAAAGCGGATATACGCAGTATTTT.

The chain has TRBV5-1 and TRBJ2-3, with 8 bases identical to TRBD1. Germline CDR1 SGHRS, CDR2 YFSETQ. This CDR3 is built from 16 residues. V shed 0 bases and J 1 base; nucleotides not matched to a gene: 4. CDR3 amino acids: CASSLGTGHRTDTQYF. CDR3 DNA: TGCGCCAGCAGCTTGGGGACAGGGCACCGCACAGATACGCAGTATTTT.

The chain joins TRBV7-2 to TRBJ1-5; 7 nucleotides agree with TRBD1. Per the germline V gene, CDR1 is SGHTA and CDR2 is FQGNSA. The CDR3 has 17 residues. The ends lost 4 bases at V and 0 bases at J; junction bases unmatched: 9. The CDR3 region is CASSSSSTGFSNQPQHF. Here the CDR3 DNA reads TGTGCCAGCAGCTCCTCCTCGACAGGGTTTAGCAATCAGCCCCAGCATTTT.

The genes are TRBV2 and TRBJ1-2; TRBD1 matches at 8 bases. The CDR3 spans 15 residues. CDR1 SNHLY and CDR2 FYNNEI come from the germline V gene. The trim removed 7 bases at V and 0 bases at J, leaving 7 bases unmatched. The CDR3 region has the DNA TGTGCCAGCAACCCGGGACAGGTCGCTAACTATGGCTACACCTTC. Its protein product is CASNPGQVANYGYTF.

The gene calls are TRBV19 and TRBJ1-1, with 11 bases lining up with TRBD1. The CDR3 loop spans 14 amino acids. V shed 5 bases and J 11 bases; nucleotides not matched to a gene: 10. From germline, CDR1 is LNHDA and CDR2 SQIVND (reference sequence). The CDR3 spells CASSVTGTGGSAFF. Here the CDR3 DNA reads TGTGCCAGTAGTGTGACCGGGACAGGGGGGTCGGCTTTCTTT.

The chain is built from TRBV7-9 and TRBJ2-1; no firm D call. The CDR3 runs 13 residues. The germline V and J ends were trimmed by 5 bases and 9 bases, with 14 bases remaining between them. From germline, CDR1 is SEHNR and CDR2 FQNEAQ (reference sequence). This chain's CDR3 is CASSAQLLGEQFF. CDR3 coding DNA: TGTGCCAGCAGCGCACAGCTGCTGGGTGAGCAGTTCTTC. The full variable domain, rest sourced from reference TRBV7-9 and TRBJ2-1, is DTGVSQNPRHKITKRGQNVTFRCDPISEHNRLYWYRQTLGQGPEFLTYFQNEAQLEKSRLLSDRFSAERPKGSFSTLEIQRTEQGDSAMYLCASSAQLLGEQFFGPGTRLTVL.

V gene TRBV7-8 combines with J gene TRBJ2-7; 7 positions match TRBD1. Per germline, CDR1 SGHVS and CDR2 FQNEAQ. The ends lost 4 bases at V and 4 bases at J; junction bases unmatched: 4. The CDR3 consists of 13 residues. CDR3 residues: CASSYMTGYEQYF. In nucleotides, the CDR3 is TGTGCCAGCAGCTACATGACAGGGTACGAGCAGTACTTC. The full variable domain, its missing parts supplied by reference TRBV7-8 and TRBJ2-7, is GAGVSQSPRYKVAKRGQDVALRCDPISGHVSLFWYQQALGQGPEFLTYFQNEAQLDKSGLPSDRFFAERPEGSVSTLKIQRTQQEDSAVYLCASSYMTGYEQYFGPGTRLTVT.

The chain links TRBV5-4 to TRBJ2-5; TRBD1 might be the D (8 bases). The CDR3 loop spans 15 amino acids. CDR1 and CDR2 (germline): SGHNT, YYREEE (reference sequence). Between the trimmed V and J ends, which lost 4 bases and 5 bases, there was a span of 18 bases. The CDR3 is CASSPRQGREETQYF. Here the CDR3 DNA reads TGTGCCAGCAGCCCTAGACAGGGGAGGGAGGAGACCCAGTACTTC. The entire variable domain, with the rest obtained from reference TRBV5-4 and TRBJ2-5, is as follows: ETGVTQSPTHLIKTRGQQVTLRCSSQSGHNTVSWYQQALGQGPQFIFQYYREEENGRGNFPPRFSGLQFPNYSSELNVNALELDDSALYLCASSPRQGREETQYFGPGTRLLVL.

The chain has TRBV6-6 and TRBJ2-1; the match to TRBD1 covers 7 bases. After removal of 6 bases from V and 5 bases from J, the junction contained 4 bases not matched to a gene. This CDR3 comprises 13 residues. CDR1 is MNHNY, CDR2 SVGAGI, per germline (reference sequence). The CDR3 DNA reads TGTGCCAGCAGCTCCACAGGGGACAATGAGCAGTTCTTC. This translates into CASSSTGDNEQFF.

V gene TRBV18 combines with J gene TRBJ1-5, with a tentative D call TRBD1 (6 bases). This CDR3 is 13 amino acids long. Germline assignment: CDR1 KGHSH and CDR2 LQKENI. Trimming cost V 4 bases and J 3 bases, with 7 bases left between them. Here the CDR3 DNA reads TGTGCCAGCTCACGGGACAACAATCAGCCCCAGCATTTT. Translated: CASSRDNNQPQHF.

This sequence joins TRBV7-2 and TRBJ1-3; D possibly corresponds to TRBD1 (6 bases). CDR3 length equals 13 residues. Trimming took off 3 bases at V and 8 bases at J, with 11 bases between the two ends. Looked up from germline, CDR1 is SGHTA and CDR2 is FQGNSA. As DNA, the CDR3 is TGTGCCAGCAGCTTTCCACAGGGTTACACCATATATTTT. Translated, it gives CASSFPQGYTIYF.